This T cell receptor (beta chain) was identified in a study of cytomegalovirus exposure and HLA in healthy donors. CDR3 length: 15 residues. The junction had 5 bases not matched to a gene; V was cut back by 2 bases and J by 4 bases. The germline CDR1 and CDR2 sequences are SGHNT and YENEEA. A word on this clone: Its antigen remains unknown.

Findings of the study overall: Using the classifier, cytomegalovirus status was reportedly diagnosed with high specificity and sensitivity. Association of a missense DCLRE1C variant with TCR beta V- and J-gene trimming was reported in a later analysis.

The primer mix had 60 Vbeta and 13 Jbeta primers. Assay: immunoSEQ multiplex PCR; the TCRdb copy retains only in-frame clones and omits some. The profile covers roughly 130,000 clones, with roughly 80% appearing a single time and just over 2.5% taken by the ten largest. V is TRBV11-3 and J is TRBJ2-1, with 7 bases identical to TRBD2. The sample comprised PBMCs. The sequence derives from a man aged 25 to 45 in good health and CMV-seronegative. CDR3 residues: CASSLRSGKYNEQFF. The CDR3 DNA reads TGTGCCAGCAGCTTAAGGAGCGGGAAATACAATGAGCAGTTCTTC.